Listed below are T cell receptor beta chains from one sample, sequenced in a study of T cell responses to AZD1222 COVID-19 vaccine. This table comes from immunoSEQ multiplex PCR, and its TCRdb copy is limited to in-frame clones, with some not included. This table has 100,000 to 150,000 clones, around 90% appearing once. Sequenced material: peripheral blood, taken on day 0 of AZD1222 vaccination. These receptor sequences come from an adult in good health. The conserved cysteine and the conserved F or W are not part of the CDR3 here. The D gene is left open where the match is weak. Clone size, where shown, is once, few, many, or a class for clones that have expanded.

TRBV12-3/TRBV12-4	TRBJ1-1	NA	NA	11	ASSWQGEAEAF
TRBV11-3	TRBJ2-1	NA	NA	10	ASSLKGDEQF
TRBV7-3	TRBJ2-2	NA	once	10	ASSSQAGELF
TRBV7-9	TRBJ2-7	NA	NA	12	ASSLGWGQAKQY
TRBV10-1	TRBJ1-4	NA	NA	10	ASSVHNEKLF
TRBV28	TRBJ1-2	NA	NA	11	ASTGGPNYGYT
TRBV6-2/TRBV6-3	TRBJ1-5	NA	once	12	ASSYVQENQPQH
TRBV6-5	TRBJ2-1	TRBD1	few	13	ASSYTSGGLSEQF
TRBV3-1/TRBV3-2	TRBJ1-1	NA	NA	11	ASSQAARGAAF
TRBV19	TRBJ2-4	TRBD2	NA	15	ASSLSGTRVAKNIQY
TRBV11-2	TRBJ1-5	NA	NA	11	ASSLDRDQPQH
TRBV5-6	TRBJ2-2	TRBD1	NA	12	ASSRGQWGGELF
TRBV28	TRBJ1-2	NA	NA	11	ASWKGLTGGYT